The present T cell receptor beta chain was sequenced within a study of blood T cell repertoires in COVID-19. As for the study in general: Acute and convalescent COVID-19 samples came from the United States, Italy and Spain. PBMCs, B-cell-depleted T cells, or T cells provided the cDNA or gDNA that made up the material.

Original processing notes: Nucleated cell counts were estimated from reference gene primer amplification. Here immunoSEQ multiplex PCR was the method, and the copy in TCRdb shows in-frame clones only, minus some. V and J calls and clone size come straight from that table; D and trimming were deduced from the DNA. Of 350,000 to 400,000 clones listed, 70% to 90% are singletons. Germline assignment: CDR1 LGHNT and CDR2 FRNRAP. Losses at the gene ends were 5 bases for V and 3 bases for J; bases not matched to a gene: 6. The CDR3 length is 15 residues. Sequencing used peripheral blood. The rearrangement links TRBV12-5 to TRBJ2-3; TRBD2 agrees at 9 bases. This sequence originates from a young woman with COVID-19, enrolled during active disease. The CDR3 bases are TGTGCTAGTGGTCCCCCTAGCGGGATAACAGATACGCAGTATTTT. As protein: CASGPPSGITDTQYF.